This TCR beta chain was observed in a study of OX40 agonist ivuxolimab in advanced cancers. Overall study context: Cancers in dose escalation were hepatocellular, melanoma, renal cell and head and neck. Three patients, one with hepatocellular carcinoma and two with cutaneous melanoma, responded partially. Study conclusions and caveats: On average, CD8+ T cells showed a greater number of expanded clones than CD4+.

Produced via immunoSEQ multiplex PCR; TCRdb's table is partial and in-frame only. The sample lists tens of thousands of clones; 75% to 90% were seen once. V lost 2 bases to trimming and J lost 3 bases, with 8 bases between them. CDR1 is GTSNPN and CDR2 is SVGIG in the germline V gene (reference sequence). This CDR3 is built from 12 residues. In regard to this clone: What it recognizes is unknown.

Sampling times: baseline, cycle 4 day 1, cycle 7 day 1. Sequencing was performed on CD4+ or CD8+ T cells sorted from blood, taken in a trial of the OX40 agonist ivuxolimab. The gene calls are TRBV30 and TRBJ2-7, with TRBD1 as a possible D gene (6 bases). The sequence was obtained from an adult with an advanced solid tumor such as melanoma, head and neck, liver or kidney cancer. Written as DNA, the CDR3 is TGTGCCTGGAGTCCGACAGGCTACGAGCAGTACTTC. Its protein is CAWSPTGYEQYF.